Following are 22 T cell receptor beta chains from one sample sequenced in a study of CD8+ T cells in alopecia areata. RNA was extracted and reverse transcribed into cDNA as the sequencing template. Sequenced by immunoSEQ multiplex PCR; TCRdb stores in-frame clones only, minus some. The sample consists of fewer than 80,000 clones, 60% of them appearing once. The material sequenced was CD8+ T cells sorted from blood, taken at week 0. The receptors here all came from a human donor with alopecia areata.

The CDR3 is CASSLDGNYGYTF. The DNA of the CDR3 is TGTGCCAGCAGTCTAGACGGAAACTATGGCTACACCTTC. The chain joins TRBV6-5 to TRBJ1-2, with D unresolved. Germline values: CDR1 MNHEY, CDR2 SVGAGI. This CDR3 is 13 amino acids long. V was clipped by 5 bases and J by 2 bases, with 9 bases between them.

The chain carries TRBV13 and TRBJ1-1; perhaps TRBD1 as D (6 bases). Per germline, CDR1 PRHDT and CDR2 FYEKMQ (reference sequence). The V end was cut by 3 bases, the J end by 1 base, with 9 bases between. The CDR3 has 14 residues. For the CDR3, the DNA is TGTGCCAGCAGCTTGCCAGGGGAGAACACTGAAGCTTTCTTT. It yields the protein CASSLPGENTEAFF.

The CDR3 is CASAGAGGVADTQYF. CDR3 nucleotides: TGCGCCAGCGCCGGGGCGGGAGGTGTTGCAGATACGCAGTATTTT. This rearrangement joins TRBV5-1 to TRBJ2-3; 8 bases are shared with TRBD2. The CDR3 runs to 15 residues. The V segment lost 7 bases and the J segment 4 bases; nucleotides outside the gene matches: 11. Germline assignment: CDR1 SGHRS and CDR2 YFSETQ.

This chain connects TRBV7-9 to TRBJ2-5, with unresolved D. Trimming left V 1 base short and J 2 bases short, with 5 bases between. The V gene's germline CDR1 is SEHNR and CDR2 FQNEAQ (reference sequence). This CDR3 has 13 residues. The CDR3 protein is CASSLGPQETQYF. The CDR3 nucleotides read TGTGCCAGCAGCTTAGGGCCTCAAGAGACCCAGTACTTC.

This clone was detected only once. The CDR3 is CASSLAGGSTDTQYF. Written as DNA, the CDR3 is TGCGCCAGCAGCCTAGCGGGAGGGAGCACAGATACGCAGTATTTT. V and J are TRBV4-1 and TRBJ2-3; 11 bases agree with TRBD2. The CDR3 extends over 15 amino acids. The germline CDR1 and CDR2 sequences are MGHRA and YSYEKL. Germline trimming cut 4 bases from V and 0 bases from J; bases unmatched to any gene: 0.

This clone is a singleton in its sample. The chain carries TRBV28 and TRBJ2-7; D not certain. CDR3 length: 12 residues. Trimming pared 4 bases from V and 0 bases from J, leaving 4 bases between. Germline V gene data show CDR1 as MDHEN and CDR2 as SYDVKM. CDR3 sequence: CASSSPSYEQYF. The CDR3 DNA sequence: TGTGCCAGCAGTTCCCCCTCCTACGAGCAGTACTTC. Full variable domain (missing parts from reference TRBV28 and TRBJ2-7): DVKVTQSSRYLVKRTGEKVFLECVQDMDHENMFWYRQDPGLGLRLIYFSYDVKMKEKGDIPEGYSVSREKKERFSLILESASTNQTSMYLCASSSPSYEQYFGPGTRLTVT.

This chain uses TRBV29-1 with TRBJ2-2, with a weak D call TRBD2 (6 bases). The germline CDR1 and CDR2 sequences are SQVTM and ANQGSEA. This CDR3 is built from 14 residues. V lost 7 bases and J lost 5, with 17 bases in between. The CDR3 loop is CSARPGTSTGELFF. CDR3 DNA sequence: TGCAGCGCACGCCCCGGGACTTCAACCGGGGAGCTGTTTTTT.

V gene TRBV7-9 combines with J gene TRBJ2-1; 8 bases align to TRBD2. This CDR3 spans 15 amino acids. Looked up from germline, CDR1 is SEHNR and CDR2 is FQNEAQ (reference sequence). V shed 7 bases and J 5 bases; nucleotides not matched to a gene: 10. The CDR3 region is CASTRGRQIDNEQFF. The DNA of the CDR3 is TGTGCCAGCACCCGCGGGAGGCAGATAGACAATGAGCAGTTCTTC.

The chain joins TRBV5-6 to TRBJ2-3; D possibly matches TRBD1 or TRBD2 (6 bases each). The V and J ends lost 0 bases and 2 bases respectively, with 7 bases between them. The CDR3 is made up of 14 amino acids. The V gene's germline CDR1 is SGHDT and CDR2 YYEEEE. The CDR3 DNA is TGTGCCAGCAGCTTGGGGGGGGCCACAGATACGCAGTATTTT. Translating gives CASSLGGATDTQYF.

V usage is TRBV11-2 and J usage is TRBJ2-3, with D unresolved. Germline values: CDR1 SGHAT, CDR2 FQNNGV. V shed 0 bases and J shed 1 base, with 5 bases lying between them. This CDR3 is 14 amino acids long. The CDR3 region has the DNA TGTGCCAGCAGCTTAGAGCTGGGCACAGATACGCAGTATTTT. This gives the protein CASSLELGTDTQYF.

CDR3 sequence: CASSFTGRETEAFF. Here the CDR3 DNA reads TGTGCCAGCAGTTTTACAGGCCGTGAAACTGAAGCTTTCTTT. V is TRBV28 and J is TRBJ1-1; D may be TRBD1 (5 bases). V was cut by 3 bases and J by 5 bases, with 13 bases left in between. The CDR3 runs 14 residues. Germline V gene data show CDR1 as MDHEN and CDR2 as SYDVKM.

J is TRBJ2-5 and V is TRBV13; 9 bases align to TRBD2. CDR3 length: 15 amino acids. Germline V lookup: CDR1 PRHDT, CDR2 FYEKMQ (reference sequence). With 4 bases clipped from V and 1 base from J, the junction kept 4 bases outside the gene matches. The CDR3 nucleotides read TGTGCCAGCAGCTCCAGCGGGGGGCTCCAAGAGACCCAGTACTTC. As protein: CASSSSGGLQETQYF.

The chain recombines TRBV2 with TRBJ2-3; 7 positions match TRBD2. The V segment lost 2 bases and the J segment 9 bases; nucleotides outside the gene matches: 26. The CDR3 is 20 amino acids. Germline CDR1 and CDR2: SNHLY and FYNNEI. This CDR3 reads CASSESARNNRLAGRETQYF. Written as DNA, the CDR3 is TGTGCCAGCAGTGAATCCGCACGCAACAACAGACTAGCTGGAAGGGAAACGCAGTATTTT.

V is TRBV27 and J is TRBJ1-3; no definite D call. CDR3 size: 13 residues. The ends were cut back, 2 bases at V and 3 bases at J, with 5 bases in the middle. CDR1 MNHEY and CDR2 SMNVEV come from the germline V gene (reference sequence). As DNA, the CDR3 is TGTGCCAGCAGTTTAGCTGGTGGAAACACCATATATTTT. Its translation: CASSLAGGNTIYF.

The chain uses TRBV29-1 and TRBJ2-6; TRBD1 aligns across 7 bases. The CDR3 is 14 amino acids. Looked up from germline, CDR1 is SQVTM and CDR2 is ANQGSEA. Unmatched junction bases numbered 4, after V lost 6 bases and J lost 2 bases. Here the CDR3 DNA reads TGCAGCGTGACAGGGATTCCTGGGGCCAACGTCCTGACTTTC. Translating gives CSVTGIPGANVLTF.

The V and J genes are TRBV5-1 and TRBJ1-6; D uncertain. Germline V lookup: CDR1 SGHRS, CDR2 YFSETQ. This CDR3 has 14 residues. V gave up 3 bases and J gave up 6 bases, with 10 bases separating them. CDR3: CASSSAGSNSPLHF. The DNA of the CDR3 is TGCGCCAGCAGCTCGGCGGGGAGTAATTCACCCCTCCACTTT.

This clone has only a few counts. The V call is TRBV4-1, the J call TRBJ2-7; 7 bases fit TRBD1. Per germline, CDR1 MGHRA and CDR2 YSYEKL. This CDR3 contains 17 residues. V gave up 4 bases and J gave up 3 bases; unmatched junction bases: 15. CDR3 amino acids: CASSRETRQGTDYEQYF. Here the CDR3 DNA reads TGCGCCAGCAGCCGCGAAACCCGACAGGGCACTGACTACGAGCAGTACTTC.

The rearrangement links TRBV28 to TRBJ2-7; no clear D. The CDR3 runs to 13 residues. V was trimmed by 6 bases and J by 4 bases, leaving 13 bases between them. Per the germline V gene, CDR1 is MDHEN and CDR2 is SYDVKM. The CDR3 loop is CASRYHEMYEQYF. The CDR3 DNA follows: TGTGCCAGCAGATATCATGAAATGTACGAGCAGTACTTC.

The rearrangement links TRBV29-1 to TRBJ2-1; D possibly corresponds to TRBD1 (6 bases). In germline, CDR1 is SQVTM, CDR2 ANQGSEA. The length of the CDR3 is 13 residues. The ends were cut back, 4 bases at V and 3 bases at J, with 10 bases in the middle. This chain's CDR3 is CSVAWGLYNEQFF. The CDR3 coding sequence is TGCAGCGTTGCTTGGGGGCTCTACAATGAGCAGTTCTTC.

This clone appeared once. The rearrangement joins TRBV4-2 to TRBJ1-1, with a weak D call TRBD1 (5 bases). The CDR3 spans 16 residues. Germline CDR1 and CDR2: LGHNA and YNFKEQ. Deletions cut 0 bases from V and 1 base from J, with 12 bases between. CDR3: CASSQDRRGPNTEAFF. CDR3 nucleotide sequence: TGTGCCAGCAGCCAAGATAGGAGGGGCCCGAACACTGAAGCTTTCTTT.

The chain employs TRBV30 and TRBJ2-1, with 13 bases fitting TRBD2. The V segment lost 3 bases and the J segment 8 bases; nucleotides outside the gene matches: 4. CDR1 and CDR2 (germline): GTSNPN, SVGIG (reference sequence). The CDR3 sequence is 14 residues long. The CDR3 DNA is TGTGCCTGGAGACTAGCGGGAGGGCCAGATGAGCAGTTCTTC. Translated, it gives CAWRLAGGPDEQFF.

This chain joins TRBV9 and TRBJ2-1, with TRBD2 identical over 9 bases. V was pared by 4 bases and J by 7 bases, with 9 bases of the junction left unmatched. CDR3 length: 15 residues. Germline V gene lookup returns CDR1 SGDLS and CDR2 YYNGEE. CDR3 protein: CASSFHSGSSNEQFF. The CDR3 nucleotides read TGTGCCAGCAGCTTTCATAGCGGGAGTAGTAATGAGCAGTTCTTC. Full variable domain (remainder filled in from reference TRBV9 and TRBJ2-1): DSGVTQTPKHLITATGQRVTLRCSPRSGDLSVYWYQQSLDQGLQFLIQYYNGEERAKGNILERFSAQQFPDLHSELNLSSLELGDSALYFCASSFHSGSSNEQFFGPGTRLTVL.